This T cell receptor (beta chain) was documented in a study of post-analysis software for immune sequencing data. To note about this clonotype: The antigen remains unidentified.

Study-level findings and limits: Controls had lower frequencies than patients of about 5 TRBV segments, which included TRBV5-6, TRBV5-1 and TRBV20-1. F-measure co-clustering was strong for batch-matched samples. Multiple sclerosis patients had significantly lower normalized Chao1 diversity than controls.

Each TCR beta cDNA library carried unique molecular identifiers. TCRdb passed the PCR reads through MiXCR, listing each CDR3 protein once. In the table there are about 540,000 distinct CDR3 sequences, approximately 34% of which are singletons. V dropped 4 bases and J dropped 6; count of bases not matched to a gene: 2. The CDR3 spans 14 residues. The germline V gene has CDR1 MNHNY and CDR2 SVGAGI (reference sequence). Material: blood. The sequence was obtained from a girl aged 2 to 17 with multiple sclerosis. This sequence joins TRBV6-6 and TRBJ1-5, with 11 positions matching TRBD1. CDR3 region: CASSWTGGGQPQHF. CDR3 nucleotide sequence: TGTGCCAGCAGTTGGACAGGGGGCGGTCAGCCCCAGCATTTT.